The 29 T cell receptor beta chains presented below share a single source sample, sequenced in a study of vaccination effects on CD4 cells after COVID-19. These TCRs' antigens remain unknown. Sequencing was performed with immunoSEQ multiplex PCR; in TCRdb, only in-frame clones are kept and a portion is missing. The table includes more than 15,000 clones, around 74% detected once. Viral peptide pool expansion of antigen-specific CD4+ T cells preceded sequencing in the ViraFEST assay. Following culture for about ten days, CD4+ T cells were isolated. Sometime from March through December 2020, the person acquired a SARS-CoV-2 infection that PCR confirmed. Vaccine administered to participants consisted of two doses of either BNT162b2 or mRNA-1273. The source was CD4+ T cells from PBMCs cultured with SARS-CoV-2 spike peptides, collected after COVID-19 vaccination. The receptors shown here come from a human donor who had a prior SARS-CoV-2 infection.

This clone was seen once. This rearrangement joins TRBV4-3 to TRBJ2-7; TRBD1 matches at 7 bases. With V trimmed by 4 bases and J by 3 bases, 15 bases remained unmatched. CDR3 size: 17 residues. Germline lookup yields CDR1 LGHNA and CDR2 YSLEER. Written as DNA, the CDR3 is TGCGCCAGCAGCCTCAGCGCCACAGGGGTTGGGGGCTACGAGCAGTACTTC. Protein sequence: CASSLSATGVGGYEQYF.

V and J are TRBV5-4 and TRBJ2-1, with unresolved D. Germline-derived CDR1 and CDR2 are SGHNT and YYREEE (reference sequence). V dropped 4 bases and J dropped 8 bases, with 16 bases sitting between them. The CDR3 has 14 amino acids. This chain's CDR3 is CASSPTLSGDEQFF. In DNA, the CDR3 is TGTGCCAGCAGCCCCACCTTGAGTGGCGATGAGCAGTTCTTC.

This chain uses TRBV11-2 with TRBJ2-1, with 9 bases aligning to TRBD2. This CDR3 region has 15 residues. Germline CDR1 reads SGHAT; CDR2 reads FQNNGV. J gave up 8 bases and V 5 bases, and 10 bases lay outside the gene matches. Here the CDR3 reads CASSPAGGYLDEQFF. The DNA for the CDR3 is TGTGCCAGCAGCCCAGCGGGGGGCTATCTCGATGAGCAGTTCTTC.

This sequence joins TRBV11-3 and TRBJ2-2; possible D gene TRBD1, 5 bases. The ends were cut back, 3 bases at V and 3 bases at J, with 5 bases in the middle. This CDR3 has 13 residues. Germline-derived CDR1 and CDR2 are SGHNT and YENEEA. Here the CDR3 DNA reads TGTGCCAGCAGCTTCAGGGACACCGGGGAGCTGTTTTTT. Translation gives CASSFRDTGELFF.

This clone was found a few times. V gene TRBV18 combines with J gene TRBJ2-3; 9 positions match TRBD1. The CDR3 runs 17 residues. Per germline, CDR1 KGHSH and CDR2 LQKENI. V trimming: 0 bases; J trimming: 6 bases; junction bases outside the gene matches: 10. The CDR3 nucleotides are TGTGCCAGCTCACCACCTATAGGACAGGGGACTTCGGATACGCAGTATTTT. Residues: CASSPPIGQGTSDTQYF.

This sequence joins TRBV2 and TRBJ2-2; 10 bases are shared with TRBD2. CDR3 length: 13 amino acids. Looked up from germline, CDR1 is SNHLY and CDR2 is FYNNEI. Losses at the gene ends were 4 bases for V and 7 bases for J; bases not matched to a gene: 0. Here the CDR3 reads CASSGLAGGELFF. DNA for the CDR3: TGTGCCAGCAGTGGACTAGCGGGCGGGGAGCTGTTTTTT.

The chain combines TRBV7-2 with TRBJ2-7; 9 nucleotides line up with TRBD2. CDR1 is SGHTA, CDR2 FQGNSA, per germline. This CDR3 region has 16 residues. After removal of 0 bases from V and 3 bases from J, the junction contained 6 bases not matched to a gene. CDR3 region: CASSLAGSGGIYEQYF. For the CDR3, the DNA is TGTGCCAGCAGCTTAGCGGGTAGCGGGGGAATCTACGAGCAGTACTTC.

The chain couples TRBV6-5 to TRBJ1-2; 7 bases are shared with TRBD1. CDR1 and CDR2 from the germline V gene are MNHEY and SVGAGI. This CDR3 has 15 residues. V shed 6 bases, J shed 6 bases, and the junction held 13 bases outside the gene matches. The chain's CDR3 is CASSARQGGLHGYTF. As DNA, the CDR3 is TGTGCCAGCAGCGCCCGACAGGGTGGCCTCCATGGCTACACCTTC.

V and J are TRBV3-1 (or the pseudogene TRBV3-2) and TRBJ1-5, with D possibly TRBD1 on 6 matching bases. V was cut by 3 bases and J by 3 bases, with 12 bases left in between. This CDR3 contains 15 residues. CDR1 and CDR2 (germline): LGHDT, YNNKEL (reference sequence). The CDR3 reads CASSQGTPINQPQHF. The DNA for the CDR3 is TGTGCCAGCAGCCAGGGGACACCAATCAATCAGCCCCAGCATTTT.

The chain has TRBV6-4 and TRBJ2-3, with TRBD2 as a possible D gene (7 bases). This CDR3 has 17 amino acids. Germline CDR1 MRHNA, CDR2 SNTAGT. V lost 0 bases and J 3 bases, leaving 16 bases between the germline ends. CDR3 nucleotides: TGTGCCAGCAGTGACTCTTCTGGGGGGGGCTCTACAGATACGCAGTATTTT. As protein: CASSDSSGGGSTDTQYF.

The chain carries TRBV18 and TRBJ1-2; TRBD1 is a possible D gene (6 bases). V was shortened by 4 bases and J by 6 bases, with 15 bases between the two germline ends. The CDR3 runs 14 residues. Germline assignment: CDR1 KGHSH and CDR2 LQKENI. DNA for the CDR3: TGTGCCAGCTCACAAGAAGGGGGGGACGATGGCTACACCTTC. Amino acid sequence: CASSQEGGDDGYTF.

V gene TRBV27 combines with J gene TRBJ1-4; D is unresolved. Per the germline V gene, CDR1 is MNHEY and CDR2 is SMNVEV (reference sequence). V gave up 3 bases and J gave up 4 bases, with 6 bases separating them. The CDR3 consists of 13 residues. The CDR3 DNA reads TGTGCCAGCAGTTTTAGATTTAATGAAAAACTGTTTTTT. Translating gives CASSFRFNEKLFF.

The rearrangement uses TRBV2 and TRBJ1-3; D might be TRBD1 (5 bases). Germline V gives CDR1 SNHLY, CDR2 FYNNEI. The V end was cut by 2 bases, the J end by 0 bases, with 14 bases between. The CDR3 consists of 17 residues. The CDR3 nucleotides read TGTGCCAGCAGTGAATGGGGACCCAGGAGCTCTGGAAACACCATATATTTT. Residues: CASSEWGPRSSGNTIYF.

The CDR3 DNA follows: TGTGCCAGTAGTATAGTGGCAGGGGAGTCTGAGCAGTTCTTC. Its translation: CASSIVAGESEQFF. This chain links TRBV19 with TRBJ2-1; possible D gene TRBD1, 6 bases. V shed 1 base and J shed 9 bases, with 13 bases lying between them. Germline V lookup: CDR1 LNHDA, CDR2 SQIVND (reference sequence). The CDR3 extends over 14 amino acids.

The DNA of the CDR3 is TGCGCCAGCAGCTTGGGCGGACTAGCTAGCTCAGATACGCAGTATTTT. The encoded protein is CASSLGGLASSDTQYF. The chain is built from TRBV5-1 and TRBJ2-3, with 8 bases that match TRBD2. The CDR3 sequence is 16 residues long. Germline values: CDR1 SGHRS, CDR2 YFSETQ. J was trimmed by 4 bases and V by 0 bases; bases with no gene match: 7.

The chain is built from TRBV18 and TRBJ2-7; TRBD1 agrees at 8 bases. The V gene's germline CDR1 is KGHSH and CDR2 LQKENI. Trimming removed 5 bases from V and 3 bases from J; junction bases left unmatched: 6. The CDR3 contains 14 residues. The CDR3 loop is CASSSTGDVYEQYF. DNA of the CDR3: TGTGCCAGCTCATCGACAGGGGACGTCTACGAGCAGTACTTC.

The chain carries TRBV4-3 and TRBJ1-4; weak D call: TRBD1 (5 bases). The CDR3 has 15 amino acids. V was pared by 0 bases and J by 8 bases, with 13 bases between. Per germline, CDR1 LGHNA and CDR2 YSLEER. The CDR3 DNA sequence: TGCGCCAGCAGCCAAGATTGGACAATAGGGGAAAAACTGTTTTTT. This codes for CASSQDWTIGEKLFF.

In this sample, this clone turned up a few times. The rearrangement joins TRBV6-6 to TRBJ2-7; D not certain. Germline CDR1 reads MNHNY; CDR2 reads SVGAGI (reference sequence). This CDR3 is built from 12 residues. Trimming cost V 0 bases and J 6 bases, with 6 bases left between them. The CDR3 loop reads CASSYSIGEQYF. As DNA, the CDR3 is TGTGCCAGCAGTTACTCGATCGGCGAGCAGTACTTC.

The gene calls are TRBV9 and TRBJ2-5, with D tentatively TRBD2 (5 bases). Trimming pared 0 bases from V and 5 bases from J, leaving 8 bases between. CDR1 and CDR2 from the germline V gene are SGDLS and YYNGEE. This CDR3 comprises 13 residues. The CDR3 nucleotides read TGTGCCAGCAGCGTAGGGGAGACGGAGACCCAGTACTTC. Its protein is CASSVGETETQYF.

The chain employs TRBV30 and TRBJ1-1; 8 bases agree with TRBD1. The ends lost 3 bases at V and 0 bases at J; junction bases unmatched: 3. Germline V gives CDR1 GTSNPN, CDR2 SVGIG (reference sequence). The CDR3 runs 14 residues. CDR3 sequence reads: CAWSPGGLNTEAFF. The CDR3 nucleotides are TGTGCCTGGAGCCCAGGGGGCCTGAACACTGAAGCTTTCTTT.

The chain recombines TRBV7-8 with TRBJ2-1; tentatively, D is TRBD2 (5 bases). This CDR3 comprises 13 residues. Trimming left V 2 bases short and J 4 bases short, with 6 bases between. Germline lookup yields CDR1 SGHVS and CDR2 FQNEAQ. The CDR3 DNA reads TGTGCCAGCAGCTTAAGGGAGTACAATGAGCAGTTCTTC. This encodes CASSLREYNEQFF.

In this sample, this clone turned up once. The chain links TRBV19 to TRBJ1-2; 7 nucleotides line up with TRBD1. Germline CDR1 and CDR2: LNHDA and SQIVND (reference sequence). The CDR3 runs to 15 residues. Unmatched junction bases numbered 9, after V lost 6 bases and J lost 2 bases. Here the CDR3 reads CASRPDRDQNYGYTF. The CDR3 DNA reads TGTGCCAGTAGACCAGACAGGGACCAAAACTATGGCTACACCTTC.

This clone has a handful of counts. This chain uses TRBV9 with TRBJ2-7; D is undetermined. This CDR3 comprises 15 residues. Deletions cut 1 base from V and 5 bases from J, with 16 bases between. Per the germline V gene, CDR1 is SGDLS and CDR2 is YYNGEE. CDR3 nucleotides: TGTGCCAGCAGCGTAAATCCCGGTCTGGGGAACGAGCAGTACTTC. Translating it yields CASSVNPGLGNEQYF. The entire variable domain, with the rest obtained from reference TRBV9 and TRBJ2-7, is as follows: DSGVTQTPKHLITATGQRVTLRCSPRSGDLSVYWYQQSLDQGLQFLIQYYNGEERAKGNILERFSAQQFPDLHSELNLSSLELGDSALYFCASSVNPGLGNEQYFGPGTRLTVT.

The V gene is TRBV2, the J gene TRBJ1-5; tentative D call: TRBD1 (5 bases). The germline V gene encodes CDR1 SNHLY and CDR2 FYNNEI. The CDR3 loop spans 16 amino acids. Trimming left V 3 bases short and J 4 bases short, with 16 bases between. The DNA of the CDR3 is TGTGCCAGCAGTGACCGGGACGGGGAAAGGAATCAGCCCCAGCATTTT. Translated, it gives CASSDRDGERNQPQHF.

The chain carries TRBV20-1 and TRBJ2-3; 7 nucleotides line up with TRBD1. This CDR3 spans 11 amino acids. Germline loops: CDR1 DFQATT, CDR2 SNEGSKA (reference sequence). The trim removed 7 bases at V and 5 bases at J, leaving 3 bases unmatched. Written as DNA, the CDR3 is TGCAGTGTGCCAGGGGGAGATACGCAGTATTTT. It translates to CSVPGGDTQYF.

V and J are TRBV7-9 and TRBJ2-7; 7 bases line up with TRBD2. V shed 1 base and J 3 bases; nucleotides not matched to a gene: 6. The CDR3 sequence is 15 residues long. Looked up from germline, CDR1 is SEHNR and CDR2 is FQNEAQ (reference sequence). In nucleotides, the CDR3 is TGTGCCAGCAGCTTAGGTGTGGCTAGCGGCTACGAGCAGTACTTC. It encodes CASSLGVASGYEQYF. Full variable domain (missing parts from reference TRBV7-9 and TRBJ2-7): DTGVSQNPRHKITKRGQNVTFRCDPISEHNRLYWYRQTLGQGPEFLTYFQNEAQLEKSRLLSDRFSAERPKGSFSTLEIQRTEQGDSAMYLCASSLGVASGYEQYFGPGTRLTVT.

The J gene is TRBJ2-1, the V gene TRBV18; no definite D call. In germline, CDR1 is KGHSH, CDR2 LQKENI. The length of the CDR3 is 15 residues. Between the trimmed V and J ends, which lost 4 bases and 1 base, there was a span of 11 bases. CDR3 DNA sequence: TGTGCCAGCTCACATATAAGGGATTCCTACAATGAGCAGTTCTTC. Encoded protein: CASSHIRDSYNEQFF.

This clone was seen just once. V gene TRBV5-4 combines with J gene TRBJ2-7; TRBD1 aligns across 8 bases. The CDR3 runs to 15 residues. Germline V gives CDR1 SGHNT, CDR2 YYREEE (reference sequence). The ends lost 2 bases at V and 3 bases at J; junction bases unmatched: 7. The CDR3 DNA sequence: TGTGCCAGCAGCTTAAGACCCGGGACAGGCTACGAGCAGTACTTC. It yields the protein CASSLRPGTGYEQYF.

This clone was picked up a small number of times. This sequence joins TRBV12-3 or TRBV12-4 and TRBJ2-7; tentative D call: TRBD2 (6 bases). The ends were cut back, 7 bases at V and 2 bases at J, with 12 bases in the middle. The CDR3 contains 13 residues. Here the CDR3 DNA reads TGTGCCAGCACCCTTTCGGGGGCCTACGAGCAGTACTTC. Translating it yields CASTLSGAYEQYF.